The 5 T cell receptor beta chains reported below all come from one sample, sequenced in a study of blood T cell repertoires in COVID-19. Method: immunoSEQ multiplex PCR; TCRdb's copy keeps in-frame clones and lacks some. The sample consists of 35,000 to 50,000 clones, 82% of them appearing once. Sequenced sample: peripheral blood. The receptor source for this set is a woman in her 70s with acute or convalescent COVID-19.

The chain has TRBV6-5 and TRBJ2-3; tentative D call: TRBD1 (6 bases). This CDR3 has 15 amino acids. Between the trimmed V and J ends, which lost 4 bases and 3 bases, there was a span of 14 bases. Per the germline V gene, CDR1 is MNHEY and CDR2 is SVGAGI. The CDR3 reads CASSSQGKVTDTQYF. The CDR3 region has the DNA TGTGCCAGCAGTTCTCAGGGGAAAGTGACAGATACGCAGTATTTT.

DNA for the CDR3: TGCGCCAGCAGCCAAGATAGCCCAACACAAGGGGCTAAGGATACGCAGTATTTT. It codes for CASSQDSPTQGAKDTQYF. The chain is built from TRBV4-1 and TRBJ2-3; a possible D gene is TRBD1 (5 bases). Trimming pared 0 bases from V and 6 bases from J, leaving 22 bases between. CDR3 size: 18 residues. CDR1 and CDR2 from the germline V gene are MGHRA and YSYEKL.

The chain joins TRBV9 to TRBJ1-4; 9 bases align to TRBD1. The CDR3 runs 14 residues. The ends lost 3 bases at V and 8 bases at J; junction bases unmatched: 5. Germline V gene lookup returns CDR1 SGDLS and CDR2 YYNGEE. The DNA for the CDR3 is TGTGCCAGCAGCGGTACAGGGGGCAGGGAAAAACTGTTTTTT. It is translated as CASSGTGGREKLFF.

The chain carries TRBV6-5 and TRBJ1-5; D uncertain. V was cut by 8 bases and J by 3 bases, with 14 bases left in between. Germline CDR1 and CDR2: MNHEY and SVGAGI. The CDR3 is made up of 14 amino acids. This chain's CDR3 is CASSPRYDNQPQHF. In nucleotides, the CDR3 is TGTGCCAGCTCCCCCCGCTACGACAATCAGCCCCAGCATTTT.

This clone was seen a handful of times. The J gene is TRBJ1-1, the V gene TRBV5-4, with D possibly being TRBD1 (5 bases). CDR1 and CDR2 from the germline V gene are SGHNT and YYREEE (reference sequence). The CDR3 covers 14 residues. V was cut by 6 bases and J by 2 bases, with 14 bases left in between. CDR3 DNA: TGTGCCAGCACAACGCTTAGGGGAAACACTGAAGCTTTCTTT. Residues: CASTTLRGNTEAFF.